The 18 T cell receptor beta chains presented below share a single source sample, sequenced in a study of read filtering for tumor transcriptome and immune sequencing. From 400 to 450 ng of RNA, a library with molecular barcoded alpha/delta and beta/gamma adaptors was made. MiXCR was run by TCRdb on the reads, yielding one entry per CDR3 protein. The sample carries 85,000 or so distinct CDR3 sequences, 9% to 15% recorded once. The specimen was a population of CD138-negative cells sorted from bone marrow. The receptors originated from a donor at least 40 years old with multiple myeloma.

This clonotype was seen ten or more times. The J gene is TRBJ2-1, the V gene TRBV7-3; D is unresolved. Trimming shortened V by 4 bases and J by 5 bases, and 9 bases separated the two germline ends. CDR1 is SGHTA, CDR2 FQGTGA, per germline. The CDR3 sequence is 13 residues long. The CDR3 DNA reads TGTGCCAGCAGCTCCACCGCCGACAATGAGCAGTTCTTC. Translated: CASSSTADNEQFF.

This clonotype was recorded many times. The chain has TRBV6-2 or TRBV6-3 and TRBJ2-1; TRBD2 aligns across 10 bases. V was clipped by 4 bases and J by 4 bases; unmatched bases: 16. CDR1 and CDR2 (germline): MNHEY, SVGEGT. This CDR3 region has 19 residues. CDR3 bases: TGTGCCAGCAGTTCTGGGCGTGCGGGTAGCGGGGGGAGATACAATGAGCAGTTCTTC. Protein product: CASSSGRAGSGGRYNEQFF.

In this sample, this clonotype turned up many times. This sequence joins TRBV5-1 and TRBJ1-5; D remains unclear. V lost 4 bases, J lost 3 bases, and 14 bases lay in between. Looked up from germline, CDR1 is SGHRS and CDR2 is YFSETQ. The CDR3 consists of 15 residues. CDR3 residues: CASSLSGLPNQPQHF. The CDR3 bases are TGCGCCAGCAGCCTCAGCGGGCTGCCCAATCAGCCCCAGCATTTT.

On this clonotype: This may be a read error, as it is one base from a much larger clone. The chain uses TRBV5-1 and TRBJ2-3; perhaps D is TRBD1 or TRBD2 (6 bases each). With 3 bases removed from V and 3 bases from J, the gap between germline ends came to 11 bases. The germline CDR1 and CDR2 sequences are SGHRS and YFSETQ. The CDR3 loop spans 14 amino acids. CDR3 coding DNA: TGCGCCAGCAGCTGGGGGGCAGGGACAGATACGCAGTATTTT. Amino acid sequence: CASSWGAGTDTQYF.

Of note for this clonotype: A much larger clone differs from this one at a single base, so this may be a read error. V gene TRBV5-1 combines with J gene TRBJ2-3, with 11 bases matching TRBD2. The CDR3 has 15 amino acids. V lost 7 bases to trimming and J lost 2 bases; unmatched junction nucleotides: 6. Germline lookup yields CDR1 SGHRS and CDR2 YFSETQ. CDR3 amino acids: CASGPTSGATDTQYF. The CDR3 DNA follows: TGCGCCAGCGGGCCGACTAGCGGGGCCACAGATACGCAGTATTTT.

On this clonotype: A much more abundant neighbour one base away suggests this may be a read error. CDR3 nucleotides: TGCAGTGCCTTGACTGGCGGGAGTCATGAGCAGTTCTTC. Translation: CSALTGGSHEQFF. The V gene is TRBV20-1, the J gene TRBJ2-1; 7 bases line up with TRBD2. After removal of 6 bases from V and 8 bases from J, the junction contained 10 bases not matched to a gene. This CDR3 is 13 amino acids long. The germline V gene has CDR1 DFQATT and CDR2 SNEGSKA (reference sequence).

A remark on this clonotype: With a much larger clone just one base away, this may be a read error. CDR3 sequence: CASSEPGASMNEQYF. For the CDR3, the DNA is TGTGCCAGCAGTGAACCGGGGGCGTCGATGAACGAGCAGTACTTC. The rearrangement uses TRBV2 and TRBJ2-7, with D tentatively TRBD1 or TRBD2 (6 bases each). The CDR3 consists of 15 residues. V lost 2 bases to trimming and J lost 5 bases, with 16 bases between them. Germline V gene lookup returns CDR1 SNHLY and CDR2 FYNNEI.

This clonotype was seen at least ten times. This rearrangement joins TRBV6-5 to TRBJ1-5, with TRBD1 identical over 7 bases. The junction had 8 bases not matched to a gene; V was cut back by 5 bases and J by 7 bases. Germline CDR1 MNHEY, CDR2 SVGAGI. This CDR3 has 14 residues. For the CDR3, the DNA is TGTGCCAGCAGTCCAAACAGGGGTGGGCAGCCCCAGCATTTT. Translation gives CASSPNRGGQPQHF.

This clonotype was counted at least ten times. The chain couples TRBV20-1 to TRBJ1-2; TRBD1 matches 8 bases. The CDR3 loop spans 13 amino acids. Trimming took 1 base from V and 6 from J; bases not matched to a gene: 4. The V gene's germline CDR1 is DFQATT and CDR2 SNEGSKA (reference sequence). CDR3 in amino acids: CSARGTGGDGYTF. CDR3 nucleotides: TGCAGTGCTAGAGGAACAGGGGGGGATGGCTACACCTTC.

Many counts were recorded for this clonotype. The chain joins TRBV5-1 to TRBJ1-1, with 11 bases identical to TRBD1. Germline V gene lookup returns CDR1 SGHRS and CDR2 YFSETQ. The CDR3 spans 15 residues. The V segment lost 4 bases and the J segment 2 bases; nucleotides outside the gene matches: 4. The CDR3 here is CASSPGQGANTEAFF. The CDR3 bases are TGCGCCAGCAGCCCTGGACAGGGGGCAAACACTGAAGCTTTCTTT.

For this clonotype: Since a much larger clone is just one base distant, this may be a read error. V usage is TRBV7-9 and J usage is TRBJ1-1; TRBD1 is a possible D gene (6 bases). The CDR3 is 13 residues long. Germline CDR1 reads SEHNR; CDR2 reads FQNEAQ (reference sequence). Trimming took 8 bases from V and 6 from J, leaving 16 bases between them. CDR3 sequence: CASGLQGGSEAFF. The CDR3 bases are TGTGCCAGCGGCCTACAGGGTGGGTCTGAAGCTTTCTTT.

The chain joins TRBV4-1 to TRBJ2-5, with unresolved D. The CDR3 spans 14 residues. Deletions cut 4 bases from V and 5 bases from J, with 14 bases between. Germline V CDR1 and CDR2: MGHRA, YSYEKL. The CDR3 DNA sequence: TGCGCCAGCAGCCGCCTTCCGACTGTCGAGACCCAGTACTTC. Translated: CASSRLPTVETQYF.

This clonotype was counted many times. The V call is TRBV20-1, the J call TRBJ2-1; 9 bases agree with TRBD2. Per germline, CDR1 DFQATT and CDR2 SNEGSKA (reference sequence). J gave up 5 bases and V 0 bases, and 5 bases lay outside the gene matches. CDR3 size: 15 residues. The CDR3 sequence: CSARDRAGGDNEQFF. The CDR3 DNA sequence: TGCAGTGCTAGAGATAGGGCGGGAGGGGACAATGAGCAGTTCTTC.

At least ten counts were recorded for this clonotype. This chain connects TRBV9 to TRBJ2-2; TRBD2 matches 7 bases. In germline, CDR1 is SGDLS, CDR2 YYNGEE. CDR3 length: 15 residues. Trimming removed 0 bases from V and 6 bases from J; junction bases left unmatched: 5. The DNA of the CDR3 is TGTGCCAGCAGCGTAGGAATAGCGGGCGCCGGGGAGCTGTTTTTT. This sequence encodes CASSVGIAGAGELFF.

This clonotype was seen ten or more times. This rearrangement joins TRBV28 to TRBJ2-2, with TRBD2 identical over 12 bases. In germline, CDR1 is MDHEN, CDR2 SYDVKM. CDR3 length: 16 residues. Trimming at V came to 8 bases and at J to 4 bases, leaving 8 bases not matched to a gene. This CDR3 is CASSLAGGPGTGELFF. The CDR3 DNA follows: TGTGCCAGCTCCCTAGCGGGAGGGCCAGGCACCGGGGAGCTGTTTTTT.

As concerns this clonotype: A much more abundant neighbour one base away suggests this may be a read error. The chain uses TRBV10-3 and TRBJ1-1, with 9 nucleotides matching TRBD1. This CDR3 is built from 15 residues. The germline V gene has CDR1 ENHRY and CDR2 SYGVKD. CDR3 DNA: TGTGCGACCACCCCGGGGACAGGGATGATCACTGAAGCTTTCTTT. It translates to CATTPGTGMITEAFF.

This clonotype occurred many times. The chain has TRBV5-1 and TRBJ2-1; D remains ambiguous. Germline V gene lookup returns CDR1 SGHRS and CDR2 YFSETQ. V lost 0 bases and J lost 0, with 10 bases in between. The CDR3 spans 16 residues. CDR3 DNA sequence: TGCGCCAGCAGCTTGGTGCCCCAGAGCTCCTACAATGAGCAGTTCTTC. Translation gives CASSLVPQSSYNEQFF.

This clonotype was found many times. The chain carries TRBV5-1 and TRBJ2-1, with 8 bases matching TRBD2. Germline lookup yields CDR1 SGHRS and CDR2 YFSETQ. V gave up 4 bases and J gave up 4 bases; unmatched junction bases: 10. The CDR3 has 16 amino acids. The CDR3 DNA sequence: TGCGCCAGCAGCCCAGAACCGGGGGGGCTTTACAATGAGCAGTTCTTC. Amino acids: CASSPEPGGLYNEQFF.